This TCR beta chain is drawn from a study of T cells after yellow fever vaccination. The CDR3 has 17 amino acids. Trimming cost V 1 base and J 0 bases; bases outside gene matches: 5. Germline lookup yields CDR1 LGHNA and CDR2 YSLEER. This clonotype was counted a few times. TCRdb fed the 5' RACE reads into MiXCR, producing one record per CDR3 protein. Here the sample spans some 68,000 distinct CDR3 sequences, about 7% being singletons. The rearrangement uses TRBV4-3 and TRBJ2-1; 8 positions agree with TRBD1. The source was CD8+ T cells sorted from PBMCs, collected approximately 40 days after the first yellow fever vaccination. This receptor was taken from a man between 18 and 35 years old who received the YFV17D yellow fever vaccine. The CDR3 nucleotides read TGCGCCAGCAGCCAAGGTACAGGGGGAGGCTCCTACAATGAGCAGTTCTTC. This sequence encodes CASSQGTGGGSYNEQFF.